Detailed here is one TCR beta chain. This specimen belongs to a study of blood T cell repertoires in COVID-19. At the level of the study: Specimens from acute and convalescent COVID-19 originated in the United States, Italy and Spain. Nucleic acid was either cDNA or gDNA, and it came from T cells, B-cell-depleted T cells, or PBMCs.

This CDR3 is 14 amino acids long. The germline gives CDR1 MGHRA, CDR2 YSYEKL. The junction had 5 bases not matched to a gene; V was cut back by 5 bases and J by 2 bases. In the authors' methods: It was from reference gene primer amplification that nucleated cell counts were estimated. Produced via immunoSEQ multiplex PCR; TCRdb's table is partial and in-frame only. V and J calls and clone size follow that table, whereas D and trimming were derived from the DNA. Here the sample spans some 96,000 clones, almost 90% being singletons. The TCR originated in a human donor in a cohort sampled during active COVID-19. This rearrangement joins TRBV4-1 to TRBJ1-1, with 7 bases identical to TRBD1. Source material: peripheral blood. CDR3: CASSAGQENTEAFF. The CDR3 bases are TGCGCCAGCAGCGCAGGACAGGAAAACACTGAAGCTTTCTTT.